This is a list of T cell receptor beta chains from one sample in a study of blood T cell repertoires in COVID-19. Assay: immunoSEQ multiplex PCR; the TCRdb copy retains only in-frame clones and omits some. The top ten clones hold 37% of a sample with 120,000 to 150,000 clones, about 89% of them seen once. Material for sequencing was peripheral blood. Receptors were obtained from a man aged 50 or older who had recovered from COVID-19. The CDR3 runs from the conserved cysteine through the conserved F or W. D genes are given only for firm matches. Rows may omit the clone size; those that give it use once, few, many or a size class.

TRBJ2-1	TRBV27	NA	NA	TGTGCCAGCAGTCGGGGGGCCGCTTACAATGAGCAGTTCTTC	CASSRGAAYNEQFF
TRBJ1-1	TRBV7-9	NA	NA	TGTGCCAGCAGCTCGGGGACTGAAGCTTTCTTT	CASSSGTEAFF
TRBJ1-2	TRBV4-3	TRBD1	NA	TGCGCCAGCAGCACCGACAGGGGACGTGGCTACACCTTC	CASSTDRGRGYTF
TRBJ1-2	TRBV5-4	TRBD1	NA	TGTGCCAGCAGCTTGGTTAGGGACAGGGGGCAGGGTGGCTACACCTTC	CASSLVRDRGQGGYTF
TRBJ1-2	TRBV6-6	TRBD1	NA	TGTGCCAGCAGACCATATTCCAGGGGGCTACACTATGGCTACACCTTC	CASRPYSRGLHYGYTF
TRBJ2-3	TRBV2	NA	once	TGTGCCAGCACGAGCGGGTACACAGATACGCAGTATTTT	CASTSGYTDTQYF
TRBJ1-3	TRBV7-9	NA	NA	TGTGCCAGCAGCTACGCAACAGGGATCTCTGGAAACACCATATATTTT	CASSYATGISGNTIYF
TRBJ1-2	TRBV6-4	NA	NA	TGTGCCAGCAGTGACCCCCGGTCGGGGAATGGCTACACCTTC	CASSDPRSGNGYTF
TRBJ2-7	TRBV27	TRBD1	NA	TGTGCCAGCAGTTTGGGCAGGGGGATCGACGAGCAGTACTTC	CASSLGRGIDEQYF
TRBJ2-3	TRBV20-1	NA	NA	TGCAGTGCTAGTGAAGGGGGTGGGACAGATACGCAGTATTTT	CSASEGGGTDTQYF
TRBJ2-3	TRBV29-1	TRBD1	NA	TGCAGCGTTAGCGGACAGGGGGCCACAGATACGCAGTATTTT	CSVSGQGATDTQYF
TRBJ1-5	TRBV15	NA	NA	TGTGCCACCAGAGACCCCGGGGGCAATCAGCCCCAGCATTTT	CATRDPGGNQPQHF
TRBJ1-4	TRBV5-1	TRBD1	NA	TGCGCCAGCAGCTTGCCGGGACAGGGTAGCGAAAAACTGTTTTTT	CASSLPGQGSEKLFF
TRBJ2-7	TRBV5-1	TRBD1	NA	TGCGCCAGCAGCCCTTCCGGGACAGTCTACGAGCAGTACTTC	CASSPSGTVYEQYF
TRBJ1-1	TRBV2	NA	NA	TGTGCCAGCAGTCCGATTACTCCCCCGAACACTGAAGCTTTCTTT	CASSPITPPNTEAFF
TRBJ1-3	TRBV30	NA	NA	TGTGCCTGGACCCGTCCACGGGGGGCCGGAAACACCATATATTTT	CAWTRPRGAGNTIYF
TRBJ1-1	TRBV27	NA	NA	TGTGCCAGCAGTTTATACGCAGGGTTGGTAGATACTGAAGCTTTCTTT	CASSLYAGLVDTEAFF
TRBJ2-2	TRBV11-3	NA	once	TGTGCCAGCAGCTTAGGTCTGAACACCGGGGAGCTGTTTTTT	CASSLGLNTGELFF
TRBJ2-3	TRBV9	TRBD2	NA	TGTGCCAGCAGCGTGCGACTAGCGGGGGGAGATACGCAGTATTTT	CASSVRLAGGDTQYF
TRBJ2-5	TRBV30	NA	NA	TGTGCCTGGAGTCCAGGGGAATCTTACCAAGAGACCCAGTACTTC	CAWSPGESYQETQYF
TRBJ1-3	TRBV18	NA	NA	TGTGCCAGCTCACCGGTTACAGGGAGCTCTGGAAACACCATATATTTT	CASSPVTGSSGNTIYF
TRBJ2-2	TRBV7-8	TRBD1	NA	TGTGCCAGCAGCTTCTATACAGGGGCGGGCGGGGAGCTGTTTTTT	CASSFYTGAGGELFF
TRBJ1-5	TRBV2	TRBD1	NA	TGTGCCAGCAGTCGCGACAGGGAATCTTCCCAGCCCCAGCATTTT	CASSRDRESSQPQHF
TRBJ1-2	TRBV6-5	TRBD1	few	TGTGCCACAAGGACAGGGGCCACAATCTATGGCTACACCTTC	CATRTGATIYGYTF
TRBJ1-2	TRBV5-1	NA	NA	TGCGCCAGCAGCTTAACAGTTAACTATGGCTACACCTTC	CASSLTVNYGYTF
TRBJ1-5	TRBV7-2	NA	NA	TGTGCCAGCAGCTTAGCAGGCACTATTCAGCCCCAGCATTTT	CASSLAGTIQPQHF